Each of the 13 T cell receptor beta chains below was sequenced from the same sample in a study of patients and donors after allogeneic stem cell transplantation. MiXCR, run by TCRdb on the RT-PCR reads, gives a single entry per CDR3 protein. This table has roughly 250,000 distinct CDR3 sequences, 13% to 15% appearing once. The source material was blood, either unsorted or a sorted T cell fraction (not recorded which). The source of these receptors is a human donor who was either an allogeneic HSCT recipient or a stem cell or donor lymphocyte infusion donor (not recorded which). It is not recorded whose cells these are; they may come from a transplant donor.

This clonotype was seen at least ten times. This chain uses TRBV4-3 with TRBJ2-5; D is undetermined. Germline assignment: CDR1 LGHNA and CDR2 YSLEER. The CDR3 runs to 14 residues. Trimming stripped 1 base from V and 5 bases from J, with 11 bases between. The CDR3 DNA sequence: TGCGCCAGCAGCCAAGGGCTGGGTTCGGAGACCCAGTACTTC. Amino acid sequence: CASSQGLGSETQYF.

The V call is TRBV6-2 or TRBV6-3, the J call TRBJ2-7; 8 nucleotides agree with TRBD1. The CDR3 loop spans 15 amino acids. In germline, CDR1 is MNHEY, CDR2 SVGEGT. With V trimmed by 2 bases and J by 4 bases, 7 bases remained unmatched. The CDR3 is CASSYAGQGKYEQYF. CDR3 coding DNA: TGTGCCAGCAGTTACGCCGGACAGGGAAAATACGAGCAGTACTTC.

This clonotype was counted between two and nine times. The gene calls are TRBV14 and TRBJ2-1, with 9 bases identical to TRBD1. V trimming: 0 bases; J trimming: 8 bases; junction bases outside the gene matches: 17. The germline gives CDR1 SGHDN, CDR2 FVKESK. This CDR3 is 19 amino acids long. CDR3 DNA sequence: TGTGCCAGCAGCCAAGACGGGGACAGGGTCGACGTCCGGTCCGATGAGCAGTTCTTC. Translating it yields CASSQDGDRVDVRSDEQFF.

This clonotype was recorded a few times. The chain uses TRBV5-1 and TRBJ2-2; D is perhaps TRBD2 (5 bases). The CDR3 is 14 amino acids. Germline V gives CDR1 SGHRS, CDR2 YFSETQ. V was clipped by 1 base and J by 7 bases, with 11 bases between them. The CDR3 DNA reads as TGCGCCAGCAGCTTGAGCGGAGCAAGCGGGGAGCTGTTTTTT. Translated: CASSLSGASGELFF. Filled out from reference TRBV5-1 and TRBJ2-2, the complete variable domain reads KAGVTQTPRYLIKTRGQQVTLSCSPISGHRSVSWYQQTPGQGLQFLFEYFSETQRNKGNFPGRFSGRQFSNSRSEMNVSTLELGDSALYLCASSLSGASGELFFGEGSRLTVL.

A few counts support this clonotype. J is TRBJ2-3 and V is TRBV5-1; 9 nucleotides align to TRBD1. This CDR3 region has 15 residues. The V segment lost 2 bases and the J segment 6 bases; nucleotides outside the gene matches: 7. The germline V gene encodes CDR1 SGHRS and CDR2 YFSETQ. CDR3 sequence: CASSLQGAGLDTQYF. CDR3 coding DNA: TGCGCCAGCAGCTTACAGGGGGCGGGGTTGGATACGCAGTATTTT.

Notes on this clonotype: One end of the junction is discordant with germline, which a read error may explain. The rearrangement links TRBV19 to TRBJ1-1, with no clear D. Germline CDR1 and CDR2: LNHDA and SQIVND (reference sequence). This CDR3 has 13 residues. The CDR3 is CASSINSNTGAFF. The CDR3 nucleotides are TGTGCCAGTAGTATTAACTCGAACACTGGAGCTTTCTTT.

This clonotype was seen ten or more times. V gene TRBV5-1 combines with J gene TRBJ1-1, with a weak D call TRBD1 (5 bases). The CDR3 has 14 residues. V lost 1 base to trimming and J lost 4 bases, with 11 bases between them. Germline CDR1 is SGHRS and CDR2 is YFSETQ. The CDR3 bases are TGCGCCAGCAGCTTGTTGGGGGAATCCACTGAAGCTTTCTTT. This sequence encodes CASSLLGESTEAFF.

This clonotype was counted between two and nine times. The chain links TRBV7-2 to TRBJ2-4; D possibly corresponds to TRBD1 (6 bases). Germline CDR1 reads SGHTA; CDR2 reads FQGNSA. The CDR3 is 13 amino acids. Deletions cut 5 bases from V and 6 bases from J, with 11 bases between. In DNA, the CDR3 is TGTGCCAGCAGCCCAGGACAGTTAAACATTCAGTACTTC. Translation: CASSPGQLNIQYF.

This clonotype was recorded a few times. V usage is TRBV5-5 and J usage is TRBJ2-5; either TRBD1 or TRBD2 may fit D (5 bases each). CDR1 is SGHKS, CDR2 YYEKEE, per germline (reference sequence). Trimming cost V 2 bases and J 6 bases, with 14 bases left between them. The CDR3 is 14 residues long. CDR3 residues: CASSLTGTWKTQYF. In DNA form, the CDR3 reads TGTGCCAGCAGCTTAACGGGGACCTGGAAGACCCAGTACTTC.

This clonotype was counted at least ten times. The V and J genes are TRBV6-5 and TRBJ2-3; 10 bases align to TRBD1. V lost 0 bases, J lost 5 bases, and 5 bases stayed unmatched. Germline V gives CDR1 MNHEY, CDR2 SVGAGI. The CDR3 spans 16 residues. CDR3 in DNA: TGTGCCAGCAGTTACTCGATTGACAGGGGGCGAGATACGCAGTATTTT. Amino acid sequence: CASSYSIDRGRDTQYF.

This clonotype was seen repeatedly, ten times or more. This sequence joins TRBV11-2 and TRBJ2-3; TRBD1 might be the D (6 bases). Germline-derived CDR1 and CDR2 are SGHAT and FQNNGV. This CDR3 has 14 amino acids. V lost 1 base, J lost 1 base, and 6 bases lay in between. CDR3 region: CASSLGTGTDTQYF. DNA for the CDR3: TGTGCCAGCAGCTTAGGGACAGGCACAGATACGCAGTATTTT.

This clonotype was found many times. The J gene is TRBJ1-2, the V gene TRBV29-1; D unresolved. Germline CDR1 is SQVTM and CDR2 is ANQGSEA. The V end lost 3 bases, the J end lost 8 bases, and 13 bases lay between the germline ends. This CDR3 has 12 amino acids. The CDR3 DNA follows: TGCAGCGTTGATACGGGATTAGGGGGCTACACCTTC. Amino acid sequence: CSVDTGLGGYTF.

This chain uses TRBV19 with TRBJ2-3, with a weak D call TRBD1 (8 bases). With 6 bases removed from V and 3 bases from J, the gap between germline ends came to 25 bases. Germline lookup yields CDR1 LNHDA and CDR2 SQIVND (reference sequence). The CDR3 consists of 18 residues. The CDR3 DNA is TGTGCCAGTAGCCTTCGGAACCACAGGGGGAGGGAGACAGATACGCAGTATTTT. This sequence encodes CASSLRNHRGRETDTQYF.